The 14 T cell receptor beta chains given below trace back to one sample, sequenced in a study of PD-1 blockade in classical Hodgkin lymphoma. Only in-frame clones appear in the TCRdb table, and some are missing; sequencing was by immunoSEQ multiplex PCR. The sample lists about 53,000 clones; over 70% were seen once. Autologous stem cell transplantation was followed by relapse in every patient, and brentuximab vedotin exposure varied. Source: peripheral blood mononuclear cells (PBMCs), taken at baseline. These receptors originate from a human donor with classical Hodgkin lymphoma.

V and J are TRBV7-2 and TRBJ1-4; TRBD1 matches at 8 bases. This CDR3 has 15 amino acids. Trimming took 1 base from V and 8 from J; bases not matched to a gene: 6. CDR1 and CDR2 from the germline V gene are SGHTA and FQGNSA. The CDR3 sequence is CASSLGAGGFEKLFF. Here the CDR3 DNA reads TGTGCCAGCAGCTTAGGGGCAGGGGGCTTCGAAAAACTGTTTTTT.

V gene TRBV25-1 combines with J gene TRBJ2-1; unclear D gene. The CDR3 has 14 amino acids. Per the germline V gene, CDR1 is MGHDK and CDR2 is SYGVNS. Deletions cut 3 bases from V and 5 bases from J, with 11 bases between. The CDR3 nucleotides read TGTGCCAGCAGTGAGCCCCGAATAGACAATGAGCAGTTCTTC. Its translation is CASSEPRIDNEQFF.

The chain combines TRBV5-4 with TRBJ2-1; 11 nucleotides line up with TRBD2. Trimming took 4 bases from V and 4 from J; bases not matched to a gene: 4. The CDR3 contains 15 residues. The germline V gene has CDR1 SGHNT and CDR2 YYREEE (reference sequence). The CDR3 loop is CASSPGLAEYNEQFF. The CDR3 region has the DNA TGTGCCAGCAGCCCGGGACTAGCGGAGTACAATGAGCAGTTCTTC.

The chain carries TRBV7-9 and TRBJ1-2; TRBD1 agrees at 10 bases. Trimming at V came to 7 bases and at J to 6 bases, leaving 8 bases not matched to a gene. CDR3 size: 14 residues. Germline values: CDR1 SEHNR, CDR2 FQNEAQ (reference sequence). The chain's CDR3 is CASIGGQGYNGYTF. DNA of the CDR3: TGTGCCAGCATTGGGGGACAGGGGTACAATGGCTACACCTTC.

V usage is TRBV20-1 and J usage is TRBJ1-1; D is undetermined. With 3 bases removed from V and 0 bases from J, the gap between germline ends came to 2 bases. Looked up from germline, CDR1 is DFQATT and CDR2 is SNEGSKA (reference sequence). The CDR3 is made up of 11 amino acids. CDR3 coding DNA: TGCAGTGCTAGTATGAACACTGAAGCTTTCTTT. Its protein is CSASMNTEAFF.

The chain carries TRBV4-1 and TRBJ2-3; 11 nucleotides agree with TRBD2. V trimming: 4 bases; J trimming: 2 bases; junction bases outside the gene matches: 5. Germline lookup yields CDR1 MGHRA and CDR2 YSYEKL. The CDR3 totals 16 residues. The CDR3 is CASSLRLAGTTDTQYF. The CDR3 DNA follows: TGCGCCAGCAGCCTGCGACTAGCGGGAACCACAGATACGCAGTATTTT.

This rearrangement joins TRBV19 to TRBJ1-1; D may be TRBD1 (6 bases). This CDR3 has 13 amino acids. Between the trimmed V and J ends, which lost 10 bases and 5 bases, there was a span of 17 bases. Germline CDR1 is LNHDA and CDR2 is SQIVND (reference sequence). CDR3 amino acids: CATTPGAGTEAFF. CDR3 bases: TGTGCCACTACCCCAGGGGCAGGTACTGAAGCTTTCTTT.

The V and J genes are TRBV18 and TRBJ2-7; the D gene is possibly TRBD2 (7 bases). This CDR3 comprises 13 residues. V was pared by 6 bases and J by 6 bases, with 15 bases between. The germline V gene encodes CDR1 KGHSH and CDR2 LQKENI. CDR3 DNA: TGTGCCAGCTCGCCCGGGGAGGGGGGCGAGCAGTACGTC. Translation: CASSPGEGGEQYV.

CDR3 sequence: CASSVVAGVGNEQFF. The CDR3 coding sequence is TGTGCCAGCAGTGTCGTAGCGGGAGTGGGGAATGAGCAGTTCTTC. This rearrangement joins TRBV6-4 to TRBJ2-1, with 9 bases identical to TRBD2. Trimming removed 4 bases from V and 7 bases from J; junction bases left unmatched: 8. Per germline, CDR1 MRHNA and CDR2 SNTAGT. The CDR3 covers 15 residues.

The V and J genes are TRBV29-1 and TRBJ1-2; maybe TRBD1 (5 bases). Germline values: CDR1 SQVTM, CDR2 ANQGSEA. The CDR3 contains 16 residues. The V and J ends lost 0 bases and 4 bases respectively, with 18 bases between them. CDR3 in amino acids: CSVEEADTGFSYGYTF. The CDR3 DNA reads as TGCAGCGTTGAAGAGGCGGACACCGGTTTCAGCTATGGCTACACCTTC.

This clone was seen a handful of times. The chain couples TRBV7-2 to TRBJ2-5; 7 nucleotides align to TRBD1. This CDR3 has 16 residues. In germline, CDR1 is SGHTA, CDR2 FQGNSA. J was trimmed by 0 bases and V by 4 bases; bases with no gene match: 8. CDR3 sequence (DNA): TGTGCCAGCAGCTCTGGGGTAGGGGGCAACCAAGAGACCCAGTACTTC. Protein: CASSSGVGGNQETQYF. The full variable domain, in which reference TRBV7-2 and TRBJ2-5 provide the parts outside the CDR3, is GAGVSQSPSNKVTEKGKDVELRCDPISGHTALYWYRQSLGQGLEFLIYFQGNSAPDKSGLPSDRFSAERTGGSVSTLTIQRTQQEDSAVYLCASSSGVGGNQETQYFGPGTRLLVL.

The chain has TRBV7-2 and TRBJ2-7; the D gene could be TRBD1 or TRBD2 (5 bases each). Trimming left V 1 base short and J 7 bases short, with 14 bases between. The CDR3 loop spans 14 amino acids. The germline V gene has CDR1 SGHTA and CDR2 FQGNSA. The CDR3 spells CASSLVGDEGEQYF. The CDR3 coding sequence is TGTGCCAGCAGCTTAGTCGGGGACGAAGGGGAGCAGTACTTC.

This sequence joins TRBV14 and TRBJ1-3; D uncertain. CDR1 and CDR2 (germline): SGHDN, FVKESK. V was shortened by 3 bases and J by 11 bases, with 8 bases between the two germline ends. The CDR3 totals 11 residues. As DNA, the CDR3 is TGTGCCAGCAGCCAGGGAAGGGCCATATATTTT. This translates into CASSQGRAIYF.

This clone turned up a few times. The CDR3: CASSPLNQPQHF. The DNA of the CDR3 is TGTGCCAGCAGCCCCCTCAATCAGCCCCAGCATTTT. This rearrangement joins TRBV7-2 to TRBJ1-5; D not certain. Trimming removed 5 bases from V and 3 bases from J, with 5 bases in between. The CDR3 is 12 residues long. Per the germline V gene, CDR1 is SGHTA and CDR2 is FQGNSA.